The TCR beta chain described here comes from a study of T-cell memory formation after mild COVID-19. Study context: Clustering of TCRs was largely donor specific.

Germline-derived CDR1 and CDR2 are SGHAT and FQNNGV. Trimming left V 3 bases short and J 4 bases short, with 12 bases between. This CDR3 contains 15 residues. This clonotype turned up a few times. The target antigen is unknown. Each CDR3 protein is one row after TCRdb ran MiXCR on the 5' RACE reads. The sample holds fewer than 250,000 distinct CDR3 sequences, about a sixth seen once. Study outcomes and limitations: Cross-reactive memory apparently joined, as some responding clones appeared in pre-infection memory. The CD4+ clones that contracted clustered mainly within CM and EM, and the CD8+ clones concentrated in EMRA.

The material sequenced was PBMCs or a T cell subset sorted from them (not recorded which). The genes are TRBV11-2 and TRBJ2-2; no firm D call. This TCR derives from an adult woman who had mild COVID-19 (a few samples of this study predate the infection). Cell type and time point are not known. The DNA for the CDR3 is TGTGCCAGCAGCTTCGGCACGGCGGTCACCGGGGAGCTGTTTTTT. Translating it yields CASSFGTAVTGELFF.